These 16 T cell receptor beta chains share one sample of origin, sequenced in a study. MiXCR, applied by TCRdb to the 5' RACE reads, yields one record per CDR3 protein. The sample includes nearly 55,000 distinct CDR3 sequences, over 20% of them seen just once. The specimen was tumor-infiltrating naive CD4+ T cells sorted from the breast tumor. Subset given: naive CD4+ T cells, CD4+CD45RA+CD25-. The receptors here all came from a female donor with breast cancer.

This clonotype was seen a few times. The chain couples TRBV24-1 to TRBJ2-1; 7 bases fit TRBD1. With V trimmed by 3 bases and J by 4 bases, 2 bases remained unmatched. CDR1 and CDR2 from the germline V gene are KGHDR and SFDVKD. The CDR3 extends over 14 amino acids. The CDR3 reads CATSDPGQYNEQFF. In DNA, the CDR3 is TGTGCCACCAGTGATCCGGGACAGTACAATGAGCAGTTCTTC.

The chain couples TRBV27 to TRBJ2-3; 7 bases agree with TRBD1. CDR1 MNHEY and CDR2 SMNVEV come from the germline V gene (reference sequence). The trim removed 4 bases at V and 0 bases at J, leaving 4 bases unmatched. The CDR3 is made up of 15 amino acids. CDR3 residues: CASSSSTGSTDTQYF. The CDR3 DNA sequence: TGTGCCAGCAGTTCCTCGACAGGGAGCACAGATACGCAGTATTTT.

This clonotype has a single count. This clone may be a read error of a much larger clone one base away. The chain has TRBV5-1 and TRBJ2-5, with TRBD2 matching over 7 bases. Germline loops: CDR1 SGHRS, CDR2 YFSETQ. V dropped 0 bases and J dropped 3; count of bases not matched to a gene: 11. This CDR3 is 17 amino acids long. CDR3 sequence reads: CASSLEFTSSGKETQYF. The CDR3 DNA reads TGCGCCAGCAGCTTGGAATTTACGTCTAGCGGCAAAGAGACCCAGTACTTC.

This clonotype was observed a handful of times. The chain uses TRBV24-1 and TRBJ2-1, with 10 positions matching TRBD1. This CDR3 contains 19 residues. In germline, CDR1 is KGHDR, CDR2 SFDVKD. Unmatched junction bases numbered 10, after V lost 2 bases and J lost 1 base. This chain's CDR3 is CATSDSSGTGVGSYNEQFF. CDR3 coding DNA: TGTGCCACCAGTGATTCATCCGGGACAGGGGTCGGGTCCTACAATGAGCAGTTCTTC.

This clonotype was seen a handful of times. The J gene is TRBJ2-7, the V gene TRBV20-1; 7 nucleotides match TRBD2. Looked up from germline, CDR1 is DFQATT and CDR2 is SNEGSKA (reference sequence). CDR3 size: 13 residues. CDR3 amino acids: CTSSSGQSYEQYF. CDR3 DNA sequence: TGCACCTCCTCTAGCGGCCAATCCTACGAGCAGTACTTC.

This sequence joins TRBV3-1 and TRBJ1-2; D not resolved. Germline lookup yields CDR1 LGHDT and CDR2 YNNKEL (reference sequence). The CDR3 has 13 amino acids. Trimming pared 0 bases from V and 8 bases from J, leaving 10 bases between. CDR3 in amino acids: CASSQDLRSGYTF. CDR3 bases: TGTGCCAGCAGCCAAGATCTACGGAGCGGCTACACCTTC.

This clonotype was counted many times. V and J are TRBV4-3 and TRBJ1-2; D unclear. Per the germline V gene, CDR1 is LGHNA and CDR2 is YSLEER. The length of the CDR3 is 15 residues. Trimming stripped 3 bases from V and 7 bases from J, with 18 bases between. CDR3 amino acids: CASSQAARWTGGYTF. As DNA, the CDR3 is TGCGCCAGCAGCCAGGCGGCGCGGTGGACTGGTGGCTACACCTTC.

This clonotype was seen ten or more times. The rearrangement links TRBV12-3 or TRBV12-4 to TRBJ1-6; D unresolved. Deletions cut 5 bases from V and 7 bases from J, with 12 bases between. The length of the CDR3 is 14 residues. As DNA, the CDR3 is TGTGCCAGCAGTCGCCGGGGAGGGAATTCACCCCTCCACTTT. Its protein is CASSRRGGNSPLHF.

The rearrangement uses TRBV7-6 and TRBJ2-2, with TRBD2 matching over 13 bases. This CDR3 contains 18 residues. The V gene end was trimmed by 1 base and the J gene end by 3 bases; junction bases not matched to a gene: 5. Germline V gene data show CDR1 as SGHVS and CDR2 as FNYEAQ. As DNA, the CDR3 is TGTGCCAGCAGCTTAGTCCGACTAGCGGGAGGCCACACCGGGGAGCTGTTTTTT. It translates to CASSLVRLAGGHTGELFF.

In its sample, this clonotype was seen a few times. V usage is TRBV2 and J usage is TRBJ2-5; the D gene is possibly TRBD1 (6 bases). The V end was cut by 4 bases, the J end by 5 bases, with 8 bases between. Germline values: CDR1 SNHLY, CDR2 FYNNEI. The CDR3 runs to 12 residues. Here the CDR3 DNA reads TGTGCCAGCAGTGCCAGGGGCGAGACCCAGTACTTC. Translating gives CASSARGETQYF.

The sample holds many counts of this clonotype. V usage is TRBV12-3 or TRBV12-4 and J usage is TRBJ1-1, with a tentative D call TRBD1 (6 bases). CDR3 length: 13 residues. V lost 9 bases and J lost 6, with 17 bases in between. The CDR3 DNA follows: TGTGCCAGTAAACAGGGACTACTCGCTGAAGCTTTCTTT. Encoded protein: CASKQGLLAEAFF.

The V call is TRBV29-1, the J call TRBJ2-3, with D perhaps matching TRBD2 (5 bases). Deletions cut 2 bases from V and 8 bases from J, with 11 bases between. The CDR3 length is 12 residues. Germline lookup yields CDR1 SQVTM and CDR2 ANQGSEA. The CDR3 DNA reads as TGCAGCGTTGAAACGGGTCGGGGTACGCAGTATTTT. Amino acid sequence: CSVETGRGTQYF.

The table lists this clonotype with many counts. CDR3 DNA: TGTGCCAGCAGCTTATCAGGGAGTGAGCAGTACTTC. Translation gives CASSLSGSEQYF. This chain joins TRBV7-9 and TRBJ2-7; D tentatively fits TRBD1 or TRBD2 (5 bases each). Deletions cut 2 bases from V and 7 bases from J, with 9 bases between. Germline V gene sequence: CDR1 SEHNR, CDR2 FQNEAQ (reference sequence). This CDR3 has 12 residues.

This clonotype appeared a few times. This chain links TRBV6-5 with TRBJ1-1; 12 bases fit TRBD1. The V segment lost 6 bases and the J segment 3 bases; nucleotides outside the gene matches: 5. Germline values: CDR1 MNHEY, CDR2 SVGAGI. This CDR3 contains 15 residues. This CDR3 is CASRGQGAGDTEAFF. CDR3 in DNA: TGTGCCAGCAGGGGACAGGGGGCCGGGGACACTGAAGCTTTCTTT.

This clonotype has a single count. The J gene is TRBJ2-5, the V gene TRBV12-3 or TRBV12-4, with D possibly TRBD2 on 6 matching bases. There are 13 residues in the CDR3. V lost 1 base and J lost 5, with 8 bases in between. CDR3: CASSLDLAETQYF. Written as DNA, the CDR3 is TGTGCCAGCAGTTTAGACCTAGCGGAGACCCAGTACTTC.

V gene TRBV7-8 combines with J gene TRBJ1-1; D call uncertain. In germline, CDR1 is SGHVS, CDR2 FQNEAQ. This CDR3 is 14 amino acids long. V lost 2 bases and J lost 3, with 10 bases in between. Here the CDR3 reads CASSLLGWDTEAFF. The CDR3 DNA is TGTGCCAGCAGCTTACTGGGGTGGGACACTGAAGCTTTCTTT. Variable domain in full (rest from reference TRBV7-8 and TRBJ1-1): GAGVSQSPRYKVAKRGQDVALRCDPISGHVSLFWYQQALGQGPEFLTYFQNEAQLDKSGLPSDRFFAERPEGSVSTLKIQRTQQEDSAVYLCASSLLGWDTEAFFGQGTRLTVV.